The clone carrying this T cell receptor (beta chain) was seen at least ten times. TCRdb used MiXCR to reprocess the 5' RACE reads, holding one entry per CDR3 protein. The sample has 95,000 to 150,000 distinct CDR3 sequences; under 9% are singletons. The entry originates in a study of T cells after yellow fever vaccination. Trimming cost V 2 bases and J 5 bases, with 2 bases left between them. The germline V gene encodes CDR1 SGHAT and CDR2 FQNNGV. The CDR3 runs 11 residues. The source is a man younger than 30 who received the YFV17D yellow fever vaccine. The sample in question was CD8+ T cells sorted from PBMCs, obtained on the day of the yellow fever booster vaccination. The rearrangement joins TRBV11-2 to TRBJ2-3; D remains unclear. The CDR3 sequence: CASSLRDTQYF. CDR3 bases: TGTGCCAGCAGCTTACGAGATACGCAGTATTTT.